This T cell receptor (beta chain) was documented in a study of CD8 T cells in ankylosing spondylitis. This clonotype has just a few counts. Its antigen is currently unknown. TCRdb reprocessed the 5' RACE reads via MiXCR and lists one record per CDR3 protein. The sample records around 280,000 distinct CDR3 sequences, around 19% being singletons. V trimming: 0 bases; J trimming: 2 bases; junction bases outside the gene matches: 9. This CDR3 has 17 residues. Looked up from germline, CDR1 is SGHRS and CDR2 is YFSETQ. Study outcomes and limitations: Seven to nine highly homologous variants made up a TCR beta motif that seemed to typify ankylosing spondylitis blood. There was reportedly significant enrichment of clones that were disease-linked in matched ankylosing spondylitis synovial fluid. Clones that were linked to disease were CD8+ and were relatively rare in peripheral blood.

The sequence came from a male donor with ankylosing spondylitis or in good health (not recorded which). The rearrangement joins TRBV5-1 to TRBJ2-3; 7 bases fit TRBD2. The material sequenced was blood, either unsorted or a sorted T cell fraction (not recorded which). The CDR3 region has the DNA TGCGCCAGCAGCTTGGACGAGGCGGGGGTAGACACAGATACGCAGTATTTT. Protein product: CASSLDEAGVDTDTQYF. Variable domain in full (rest from reference TRBV5-1 and TRBJ2-3): KAGVTQTPRYLIKTRGQQVTLSCSPISGHRSVSWYQQTPGQGLQFLFEYFSETQRNKGNFPGRFSGRQFSNSRSEMNVSTLELGDSALYLCASSLDEAGVDTDTQYFGPGTRLTVL.